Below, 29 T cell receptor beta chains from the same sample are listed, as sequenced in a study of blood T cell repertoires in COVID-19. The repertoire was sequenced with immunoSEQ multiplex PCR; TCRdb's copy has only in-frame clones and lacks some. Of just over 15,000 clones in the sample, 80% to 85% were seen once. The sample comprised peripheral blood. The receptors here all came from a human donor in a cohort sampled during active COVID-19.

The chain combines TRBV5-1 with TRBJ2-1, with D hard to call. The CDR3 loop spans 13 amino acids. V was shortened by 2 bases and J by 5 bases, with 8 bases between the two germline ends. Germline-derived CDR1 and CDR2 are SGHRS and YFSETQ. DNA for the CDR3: TGCGCCAGCAGCTTAACACAGAACAATGAGCAGTTCTTC. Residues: CASSLTQNNEQFF.

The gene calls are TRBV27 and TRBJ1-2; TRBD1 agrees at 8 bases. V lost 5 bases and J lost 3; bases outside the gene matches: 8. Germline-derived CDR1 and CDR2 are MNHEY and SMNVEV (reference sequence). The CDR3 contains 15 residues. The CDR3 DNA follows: TGTGCCAGCAGTAGAAGACAGGGGTATGACTATGGCTACACCTTC. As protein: CASSRRQGYDYGYTF.

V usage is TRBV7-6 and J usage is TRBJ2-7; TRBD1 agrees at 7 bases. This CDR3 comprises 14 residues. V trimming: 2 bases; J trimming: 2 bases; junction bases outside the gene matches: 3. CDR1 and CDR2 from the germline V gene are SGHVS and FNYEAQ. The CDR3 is CASSLIQGAYEQYF. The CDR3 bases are TGTGCCAGCAGCTTAATCCAGGGGGCCTACGAGCAGTACTTC.

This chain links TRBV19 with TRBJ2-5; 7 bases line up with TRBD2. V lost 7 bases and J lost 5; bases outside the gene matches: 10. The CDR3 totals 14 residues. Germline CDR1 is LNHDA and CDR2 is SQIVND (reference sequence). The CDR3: CASKPPGGGETQYF. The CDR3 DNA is TGTGCCAGTAAACCCCCGGGGGGTGGGGAGACCCAGTACTTC.

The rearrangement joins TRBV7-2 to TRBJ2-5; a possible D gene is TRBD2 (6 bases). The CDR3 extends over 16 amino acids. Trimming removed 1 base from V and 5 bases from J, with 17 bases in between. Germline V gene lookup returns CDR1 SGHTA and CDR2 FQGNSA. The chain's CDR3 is CASSLDSRSAGETQYF. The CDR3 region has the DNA TGTGCCAGCAGCTTAGACTCCCGGTCCGCGGGGGAGACCCAGTACTTC.

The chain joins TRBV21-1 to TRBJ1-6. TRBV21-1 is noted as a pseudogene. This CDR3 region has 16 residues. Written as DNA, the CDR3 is TGTGCCAGCAGCCGGGGCTGGGAGGGAAATAATTCACCCCTCCACTTT. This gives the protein CASSRGWEGNNSPLHF.

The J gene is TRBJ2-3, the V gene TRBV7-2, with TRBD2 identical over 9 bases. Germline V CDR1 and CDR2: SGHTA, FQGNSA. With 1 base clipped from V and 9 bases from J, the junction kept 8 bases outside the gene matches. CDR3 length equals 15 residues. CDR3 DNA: TGTGCCAGCAGCTTAGGGCGCGGGAGGGTCGGAACGCAGTATTTT. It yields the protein CASSLGRGRVGTQYF. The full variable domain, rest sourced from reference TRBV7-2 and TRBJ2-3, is GAGVSQSPSNKVTEKGKDVELRCDPISGHTALYWYRQSLGQGLEFLIYFQGNSAPDKSGLPSDRFSAERTGGSVSTLTIQRTQQEDSAVYLCASSLGRGRVGTQYFGPGTRLTVL.

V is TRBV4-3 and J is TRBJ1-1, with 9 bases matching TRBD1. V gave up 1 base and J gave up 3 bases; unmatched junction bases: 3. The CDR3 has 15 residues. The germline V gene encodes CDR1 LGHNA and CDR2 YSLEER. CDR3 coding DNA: TGCGCCAGCAGCCAAGTTTGGACAGGGGACACTGAAGCTTTCTTT. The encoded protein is CASSQVWTGDTEAFF.

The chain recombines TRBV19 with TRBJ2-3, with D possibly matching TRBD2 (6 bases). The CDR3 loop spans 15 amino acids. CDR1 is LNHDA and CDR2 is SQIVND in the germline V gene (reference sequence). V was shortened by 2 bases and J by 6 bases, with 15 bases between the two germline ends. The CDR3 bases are TGTGCCAGTAGTATAAGCGGGCCCCCCCGGGATACGCAGTATTTT. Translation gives CASSISGPPRDTQYF. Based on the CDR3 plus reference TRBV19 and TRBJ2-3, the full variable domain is DGGITQSPKYLFRKEGQNVTLSCEQNLNHDAMYWYRQDPGQGLRLIYYSQIVNDFQKGDIAEGYSVSREKKESFPLTVTSAQKNPTAFYLCASSISGPPRDTQYFGPGTRLTVL.

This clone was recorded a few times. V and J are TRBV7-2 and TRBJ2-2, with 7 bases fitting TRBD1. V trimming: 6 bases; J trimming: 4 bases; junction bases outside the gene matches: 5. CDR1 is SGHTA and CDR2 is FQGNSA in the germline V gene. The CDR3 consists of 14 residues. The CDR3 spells CASRSEGATGELFF. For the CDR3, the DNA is TGTGCCAGCAGATCTGAGGGGGCCACCGGGGAGCTGTTTTTT.

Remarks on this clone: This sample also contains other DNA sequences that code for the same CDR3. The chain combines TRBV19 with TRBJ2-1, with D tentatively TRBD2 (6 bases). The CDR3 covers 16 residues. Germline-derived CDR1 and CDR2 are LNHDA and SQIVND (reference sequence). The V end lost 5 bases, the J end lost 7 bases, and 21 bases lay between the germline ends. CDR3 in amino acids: CASSPGVSGRVNEQFF. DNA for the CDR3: TGTGCCAGTAGTCCCGGAGTTAGCGGAAGGGTGAATGAGCAGTTCTTC.

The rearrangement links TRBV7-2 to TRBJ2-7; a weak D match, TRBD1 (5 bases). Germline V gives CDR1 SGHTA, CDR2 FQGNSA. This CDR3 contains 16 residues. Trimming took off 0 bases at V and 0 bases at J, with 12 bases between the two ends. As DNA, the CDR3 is TGTGCCAGCAGCTTAGCCTTGGCACAGGCCTCCTACGAGCAGTACTTC. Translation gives CASSLALAQASYEQYF.

The CDR3 loop reads CASSLLTSGSKGEQFF. The DNA of the CDR3 is TGTGCCAGCAGCTTACTGACTAGCGGGAGTAAGGGCGAGCAGTTCTTC. V usage is TRBV7-8 and J usage is TRBJ2-1; TRBD2 aligns across 12 bases. Germline CDR1 is SGHVS and CDR2 is FQNEAQ. The CDR3 is 16 amino acids. The J segment lost 10 bases and the V segment lost 2 bases, leaving 9 bases of the junction unmatched.

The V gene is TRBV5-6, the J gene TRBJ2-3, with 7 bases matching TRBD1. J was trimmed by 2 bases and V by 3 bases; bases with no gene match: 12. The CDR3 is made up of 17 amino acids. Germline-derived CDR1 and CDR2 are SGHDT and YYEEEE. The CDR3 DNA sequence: TGTGCCAGCAGCTCCGCGACAGGGCTATCCCTCACAGATACGCAGTATTTT. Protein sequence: CASSSATGLSLTDTQYF.

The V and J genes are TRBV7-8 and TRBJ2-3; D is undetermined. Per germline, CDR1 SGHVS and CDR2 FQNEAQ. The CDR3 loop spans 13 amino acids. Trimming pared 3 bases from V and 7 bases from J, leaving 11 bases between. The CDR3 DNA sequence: TGTGCCAGCAGCTTTCCCCCTAGAAATACGCAGTATTTT. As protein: CASSFPPRNTQYF.

CDR3 nucleotides: TGTGCCAGCAGCCGGGGACTGTACACCGGGGAGCTGTTTTTT. This encodes CASSRGLYTGELFF. The chain carries TRBV14 and TRBJ2-2, with a possible D match to TRBD2 (6 bases). Deletions cut 4 bases from V and 3 bases from J, with 9 bases between. CDR3 length: 14 amino acids. The germline V gene has CDR1 SGHDN and CDR2 FVKESK.

The CDR3 protein is CASSFKREAPGWTDTQYF. DNA for the CDR3: TGCGCCAGCAGCTTTAAGCGGGAGGCTCCTGGGTGGACAGATACGCAGTATTTT. The genes are TRBV10-1 and TRBJ2-3; 9 bases match TRBD2. This CDR3 comprises 18 residues. Germline loops: CDR1 WNHNN, CDR2 SYGVQD (reference sequence). With V trimmed by 6 bases and J by 3 bases, 16 bases remained unmatched.

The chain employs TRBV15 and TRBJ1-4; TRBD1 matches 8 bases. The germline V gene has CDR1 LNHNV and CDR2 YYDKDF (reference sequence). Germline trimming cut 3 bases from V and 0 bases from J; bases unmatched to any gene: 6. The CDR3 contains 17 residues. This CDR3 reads CATSRRDRSPTNEKLFF. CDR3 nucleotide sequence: TGTGCCACCAGCAGGCGGGACAGGAGCCCAACTAATGAAAAACTGTTTTTT.

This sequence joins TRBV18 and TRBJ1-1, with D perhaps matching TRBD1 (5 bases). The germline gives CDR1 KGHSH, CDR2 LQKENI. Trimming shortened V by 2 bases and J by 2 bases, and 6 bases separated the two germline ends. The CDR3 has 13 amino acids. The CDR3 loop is CASSPDSNTEAFF. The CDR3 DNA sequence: TGTGCCAGCTCACCAGACAGTAACACTGAAGCTTTCTTT.

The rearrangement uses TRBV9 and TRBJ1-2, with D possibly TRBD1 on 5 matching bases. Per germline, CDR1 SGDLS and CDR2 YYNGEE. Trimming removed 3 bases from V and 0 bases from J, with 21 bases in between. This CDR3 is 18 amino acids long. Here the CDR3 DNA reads TGTGCCAGCAGCGGAGCAGGGCCTACCGAGGTTTCTAACTATGGCTACACCTTC. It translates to CASSGAGPTEVSNYGYTF.

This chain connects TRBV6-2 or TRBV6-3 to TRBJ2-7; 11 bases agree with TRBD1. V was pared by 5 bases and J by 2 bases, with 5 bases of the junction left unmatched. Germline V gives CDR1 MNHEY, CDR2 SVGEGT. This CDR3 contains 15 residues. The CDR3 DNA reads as TGTGCCAGCAGTAAACTGGACAGGGGGCCCTACGAGCAGTACTTC. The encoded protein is CASSKLDRGPYEQYF.

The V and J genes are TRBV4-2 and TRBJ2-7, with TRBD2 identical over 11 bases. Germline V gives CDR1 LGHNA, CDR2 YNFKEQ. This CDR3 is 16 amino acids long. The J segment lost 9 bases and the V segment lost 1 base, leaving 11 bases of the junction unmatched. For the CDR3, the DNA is TGTGCCAGCAGCCAAGGTTTGGGACTAGCGGAAGAGGGGCAGTACTTC. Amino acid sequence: CASSQGLGLAEEGQYF.

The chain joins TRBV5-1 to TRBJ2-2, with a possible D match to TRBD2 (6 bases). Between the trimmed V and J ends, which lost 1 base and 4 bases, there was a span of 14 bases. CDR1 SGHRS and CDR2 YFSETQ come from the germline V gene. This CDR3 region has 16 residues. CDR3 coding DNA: TGCGCCAGCAGCTTGCGTCCGGGGGATTCCACCGGGGAGCTGTTTTTT. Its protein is CASSLRPGDSTGELFF.

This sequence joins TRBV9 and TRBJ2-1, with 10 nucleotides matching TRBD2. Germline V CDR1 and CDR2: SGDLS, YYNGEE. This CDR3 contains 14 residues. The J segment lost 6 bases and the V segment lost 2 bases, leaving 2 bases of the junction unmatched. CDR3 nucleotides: TGTGCCAGCAGCGTTGGGACTAGCGTCAATGAGCAGTTCTTC. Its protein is CASSVGTSVNEQFF.

CDR3 sequence: CASSHLQGARYNEQFF. CDR3 nucleotides: TGTGCCAGCAGCCACCTACAGGGAGCTCGGTACAATGAGCAGTTCTTC. The rearrangement joins TRBV14 to TRBJ2-1; a possible D gene is TRBD1 (6 bases). From germline, CDR1 is SGHDN and CDR2 FVKESK. V lost 3 bases, J lost 4 bases, and 16 bases lay in between. There are 16 residues in the CDR3.

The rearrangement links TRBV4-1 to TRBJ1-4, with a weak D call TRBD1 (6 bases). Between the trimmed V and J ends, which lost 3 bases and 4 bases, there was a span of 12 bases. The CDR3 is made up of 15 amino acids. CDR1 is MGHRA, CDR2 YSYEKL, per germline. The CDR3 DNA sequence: TGCGCCAGCAGCCAGGACAGCCAGATTAATGAAAAACTGTTTTTT. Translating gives CASSQDSQINEKLFF.

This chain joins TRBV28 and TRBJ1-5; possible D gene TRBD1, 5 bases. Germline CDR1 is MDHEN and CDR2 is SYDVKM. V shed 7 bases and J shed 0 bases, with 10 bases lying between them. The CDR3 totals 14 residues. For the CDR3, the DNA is TGTGCCAGCAACGCAGGGTATAGCAATCAGCCCCAGCATTTT. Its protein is CASNAGYSNQPQHF.

Here the CDR3 reads CASSLASGRTHSYNEQFF. The DNA of the CDR3 is TGTGCCAGCAGCTTAGCGTCCGGGAGGACCCACTCCTACAATGAGCAGTTCTTC. J is TRBJ2-1 and V is TRBV7-2; 7 nucleotides align to TRBD2. CDR1 is SGHTA and CDR2 is FQGNSA in the germline V gene. This CDR3 is 18 amino acids long. The J segment lost 0 bases and the V segment lost 0 bases, leaving 8 bases of the junction unmatched. The full variable domain, its missing parts supplied by reference TRBV7-2 and TRBJ2-1, is GAGVSQSPSNKVTEKGKDVELRCDPISGHTALYWYRQSLGQGLEFLIYFQGNSAPDKSGLPSDRFSAERTGGSVSTLTIQRTQQEDSAVYLCASSLASGRTHSYNEQFFGPGTRLTVL.

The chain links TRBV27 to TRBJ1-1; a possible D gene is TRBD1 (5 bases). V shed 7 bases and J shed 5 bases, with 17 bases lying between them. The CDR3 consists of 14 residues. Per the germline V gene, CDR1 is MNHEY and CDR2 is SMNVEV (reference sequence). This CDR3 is CASTTAISGTEAFF. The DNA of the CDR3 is TGTGCCAGCACGACAGCGATAAGTGGGACTGAAGCTTTCTTT.